These T cell receptor beta chains were read from a single sample in a study of T-cell memory formation after mild COVID-19. MiXCR, run by TCRdb on the 5' RACE reads, gives a single entry per CDR3 protein. Of around 220,000 distinct CDR3 sequences listed, 15% to 20% were seen once; the top ten hold about 3.5%. The specimen sequenced was PBMCs or a T cell subset sorted from them (not recorded which). The receptors were gathered from a man in his late teens or twenties who had mild COVID-19 (a few samples of this study predate the infection). Cell type and time point are not known. CDR3s include the opening cysteine and the closing phenylalanine or tryptophan. A D gene is named only where the DNA matches it firmly. Clone size is shown for a subset of rows, as once, few, many or a class of expanded clone.

D gene | J gene | CDR3 length | V gene | clone size | CDR3 DNA | CDR3 protein
- | TRBJ1-2 | 10 | TRBV29-1 | few | TGCAGCGTTGGAAGACTTGGCTACACCTTC | CSVGRLGYTF
- | TRBJ1-1 | 14 | TRBV19 | - | TGTGCCAGTAGAGTCAGGTCCGAGAACACTGAAGCTTTCTTT | CASRVRSENTEAFF
- | TRBJ1-1 | 13 | TRBV2 | few | TGTGCCAGCAGTCGTGACAGAACCACTGAAGCTTTCTTT | CASSRDRTTEAFF
TRBD2 | TRBJ2-2 | 16 | TRBV20-1 | few | TGCAGTGCTAGACGACCACGGGGGGGTCAGGACGGGGAGCTGTTTTTT | CSARRPRGGQDGELFF
- | TRBJ1-4 | 16 | TRBV7-2 | many | TGTGCCAGCAGCTTAGTTTTTGTATCTTCCGGGGAAAAACTGTTTTTT | CASSLVFVSSGEKLFF
TRBD1 | TRBJ1-1 | 14 | TRBV11-2 | - | TGTGCCAGCAGCTTACAGGGGGCCCAGTACGAAGCTTTCTTT | CASSLQGAQYEAFF
- | TRBJ2-3 | 14 | TRBV6-2/TRBV6-3 | few | TGTGCCAGCAGTTTCCAGAGACTGGGGAATCCGCAGTATTTT | CASSFQRLGNPQYF
TRBD1 | TRBJ2-5 | 13 | TRBV19 | - | TGTGCCAGTAGCCACAGGGGCACGGAGACCCAGTACTTC | CASSHRGTETQYF
TRBD1 | TRBJ1-1 | 15 | TRBV7-2 | many | TGTGCCAGCAGCGCCGGGACAGCGAAGATCACTGAAGCTTTCTTT | CASSAGTAKITEAFF
TRBD1 | TRBJ1-4 | 14 | TRBV15 | - | TGTGCCACCAGCCGGGACAGGGAGCGCCTCGAACTGTTTTTT | CATSRDRERLELFF
TRBD1 | TRBJ2-2 | 14 | TRBV5-1 | few | TGCGCCAGCAGCAAGGGGGCCGACACCGGGGAGCTGTTTTTT | CASSKGADTGELFF
TRBD2 | TRBJ2-5 | 15 | TRBV27 | - | TGTGCCAGCAGGGAAGCTACTAGCGGCGGAGAGACCCAGTACTTC | CASREATSGGETQYF
- | TRBJ2-6 | 15 | TRBV9 | few | TGTGCCAGCAGCGTAGAGGGTTCTGGGGCCAACGTCCTGACTTTC | CASSVEGSGANVLTF
TRBD1 | TRBJ1-1 | 14 | TRBV28 | - | TGTGCCAGCAGTTTCTCCAGGGGGCATACTGAAGCTTTCTTT | CASSFSRGHTEAFF
- | TRBJ2-5 | 13 | TRBV7-2 | many | TGTGCCAGCAGCTTTTCCGGGCAAGAGACCCAGTACTTC | CASSFSGQETQYF
TRBD1 | TRBJ1-2 | 15 | TRBV5-5 | many | TGTGCCAGCAGCTTGGCCGGGACAGGGAACTATGGCTACACCTTC | CASSLAGTGNYGYTF
TRBD1 | TRBJ2-1 | 16 | TRBV6-5 | - | TGTGCCAGCAGTTTAATTTCGGGACAGGGCTACAATGAGCAGTTCTTC | CASSLISGQGYNEQFF
TRBD2 | TRBJ2-1 | 18 | TRBV20-1 | - | TGCAGTGTTCAGGCGCTAGCGGGGGTGTCTCGCGCCTACAATGAGCAGTTCTTC | CSVQALAGVSRAYNEQFF
TRBD2 | TRBJ2-1 | 16 | TRBV7-2 | few | TGTGCCAGCAGCTTAGTTTTAGCGGGGGGGATCGATGAGCAGTTCTTC | CASSLVLAGGIDEQFF
- | TRBJ2-7 | 14 | TRBV19 | - | TGTGCCAGTAGTGAGGTGGCTGAGACCGCCGAGCAGTACTTC | CASSEVAETAEQYF
- | TRBJ2-2 | 16 | TRBV6-2/TRBV6-3 | - | TGTGCCAGCAGTTACTCGTCATGGCCAGGAGCCGGGGAGCTGTTTTTT | CASSYSSWPGAGELFF
TRBD1 | TRBJ1-1 | 14 | TRBV6-5 | - | TGTGCCAGCATAGTTCCGGGACAGGGGAATGAAGCTTTCTTT | CASIVPGQGNEAFF
- | TRBJ2-1 | 13 | TRBV7-8 | many | TGTGCCAGCAGCGTGGACAGCTTCAATGAGCAGTTCTTC | CASSVDSFNEQFF
- | TRBJ1-2 | 12 | TRBV3-1 | - | TGTGCCAGCAGCCAAGCCGGGGAAGGCTACACCTTC | CASSQAGEGYTF
- | TRBJ1-2 | 13 | TRBV6-5 | many | TGTGCCAGCAGTTACTCGAGGGGGTACTTCTACACCTTC | CASSYSRGYFYTF
- | TRBJ2-2 | 14 | TRBV7-7 | few | TGTGCTAGCAGCTTAGTGGGACACACCGGGGAGCTGTTTTTT | CASSLVGHTGELFF
- | TRBJ1-6 | 13 | TRBV27 | - | TGTGCCAGCAAAGGAGGGGGGAATTCACCCCTCCACTTT | CASKGGGNSPLHF
- | TRBJ1-4 | 16 | TRBV5-6 | - | TGTGCCAGCAGCTTGGCGCCCGGGTCGCCGAATGAAAAACTGTTTTTT | CASSLAPGSPNEKLFF
- | TRBJ1-3 | 16 | TRBV11-2 | - | TGTGCCAGCAGCTTAGAGACACCTATCTCTGGAAACACCATATATTTT | CASSLETPISGNTIYF